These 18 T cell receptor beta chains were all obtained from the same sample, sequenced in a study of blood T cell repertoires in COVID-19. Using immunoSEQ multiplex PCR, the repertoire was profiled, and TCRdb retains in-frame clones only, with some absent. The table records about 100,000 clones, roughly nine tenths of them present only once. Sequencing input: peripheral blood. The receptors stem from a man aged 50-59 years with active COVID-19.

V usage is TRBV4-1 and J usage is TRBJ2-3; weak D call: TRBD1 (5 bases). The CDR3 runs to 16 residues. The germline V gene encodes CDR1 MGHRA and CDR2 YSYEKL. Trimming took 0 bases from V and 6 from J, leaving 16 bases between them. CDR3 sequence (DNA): TGCGCCAGCAGCCAAGATCCAGGGTCTTTGATCGATACGCAGTATTTT. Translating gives CASSQDPGSLIDTQYF.

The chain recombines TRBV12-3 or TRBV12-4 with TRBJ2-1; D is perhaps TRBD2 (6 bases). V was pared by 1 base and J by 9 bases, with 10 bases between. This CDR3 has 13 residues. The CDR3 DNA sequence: TGTGCCAGCAGTTTAGATGTGACTAGTGAGCAGTTCTTC. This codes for CASSLDVTSEQFF.

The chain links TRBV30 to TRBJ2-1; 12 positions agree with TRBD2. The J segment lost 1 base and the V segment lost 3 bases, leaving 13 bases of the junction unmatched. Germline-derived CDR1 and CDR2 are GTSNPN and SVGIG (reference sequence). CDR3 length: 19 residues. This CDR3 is CAWRAQLAGGPRSYNEQFF. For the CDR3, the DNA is TGTGCCTGGAGAGCCCAACTAGCGGGAGGACCCAGATCCTACAATGAGCAGTTCTTC.

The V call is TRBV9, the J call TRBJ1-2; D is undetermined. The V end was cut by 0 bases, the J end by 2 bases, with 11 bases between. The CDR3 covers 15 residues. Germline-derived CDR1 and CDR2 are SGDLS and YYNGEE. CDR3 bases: TGTGCCAGCAGCGTAGGCGGAGCGGGGAACTATGGCTACACCTTC. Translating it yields CASSVGGAGNYGYTF. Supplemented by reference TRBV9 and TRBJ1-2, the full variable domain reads DSGVTQTPKHLITATGQRVTLRCSPRSGDLSVYWYQQSLDQGLQFLIQYYNGEERAKGNILERFSAQQFPDLHSELNLSSLELGDSALYFCASSVGGAGNYGYTFGSGTRLTVV.

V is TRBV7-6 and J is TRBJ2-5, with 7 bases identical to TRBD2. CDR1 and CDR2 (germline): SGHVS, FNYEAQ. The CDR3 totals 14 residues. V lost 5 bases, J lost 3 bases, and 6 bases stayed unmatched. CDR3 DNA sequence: TGTGCCAGCAGCCAGGCTAGCGGCAAAGAGACCCAGTACTTC. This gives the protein CASSQASGKETQYF.

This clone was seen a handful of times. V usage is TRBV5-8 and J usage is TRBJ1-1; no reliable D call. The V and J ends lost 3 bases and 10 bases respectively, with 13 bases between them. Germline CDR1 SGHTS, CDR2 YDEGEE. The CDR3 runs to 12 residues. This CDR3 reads CASSWAGNSAFF. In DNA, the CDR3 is TGTGCCAGCAGCTGGGCGGGGAACTCAGCTTTCTTT.

The CDR3 DNA reads TGTGCCAGCAGCTCGGCGGGGGGCCGGTCCTATAATTCACCCCTCCACTTT. Encoded protein: CASSSAGGRSYNSPLHF. This chain links TRBV5-4 with TRBJ1-6; a weak D match, TRBD1 (6 bases). Per germline, CDR1 SGHNT and CDR2 YYREEE (reference sequence). CDR3 size: 17 residues. V lost 3 bases, J lost 1 base, and 14 bases lay in between. Together with reference TRBV5-4 and TRBJ1-6, the CDR3 gives the full variable domain: ETGVTQSPTHLIKTRGQQVTLRCSSQSGHNTVSWYQQALGQGPQFIFQYYREEENGRGNFPPRFSGLQFPNYSSELNVNALELDDSALYLCASSSAGGRSYNSPLHFGNGTRLTVT.

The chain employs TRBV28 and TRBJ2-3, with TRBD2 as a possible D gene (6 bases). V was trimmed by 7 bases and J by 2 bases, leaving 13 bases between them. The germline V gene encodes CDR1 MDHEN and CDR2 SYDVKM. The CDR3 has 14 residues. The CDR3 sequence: CASTRGGNTDTQYF. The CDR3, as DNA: TGTGCCAGCACCCGGGGCGGGAACACAGATACGCAGTATTTT.

CDR3 loop: CSVEIGKRGSPLHF. The CDR3 nucleotides are TGCAGCGTTGAAATTGGGAAAAGAGGGTCACCCCTCCACTTT. The chain has TRBV29-1 and TRBJ1-6; no reliable D call. Between the trimmed V and J ends, which lost 2 bases and 10 bases, there was a span of 15 bases. From germline, CDR1 is SQVTM and CDR2 ANQGSEA. This CDR3 contains 14 residues.

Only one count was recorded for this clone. The CDR3: CSVGRDRGTDTQYF. The DNA for the CDR3 is TGCAGCGTTGGCCGGGACAGGGGTACAGATACGCAGTATTTT. V is TRBV29-1 and J is TRBJ2-3; 10 bases agree with TRBD1. Germline V gives CDR1 SQVTM, CDR2 ANQGSEA. This CDR3 comprises 14 residues. Trimming cost V 4 bases and J 3 bases; bases outside gene matches: 4.

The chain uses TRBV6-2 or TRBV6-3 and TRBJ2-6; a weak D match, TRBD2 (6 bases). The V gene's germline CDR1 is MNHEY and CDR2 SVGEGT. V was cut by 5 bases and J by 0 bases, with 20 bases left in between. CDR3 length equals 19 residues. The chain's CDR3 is CASSANPGDKASGANVLTF. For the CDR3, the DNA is TGTGCCAGCAGTGCCAATCCGGGGGATAAGGCCTCTGGGGCCAACGTCCTGACTTTC.

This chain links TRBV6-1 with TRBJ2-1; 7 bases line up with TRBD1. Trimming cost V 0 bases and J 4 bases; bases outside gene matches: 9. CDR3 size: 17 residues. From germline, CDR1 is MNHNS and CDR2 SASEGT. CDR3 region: CASSEAPGTESYNEQFF. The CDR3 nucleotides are TGTGCCAGCAGTGAAGCGCCCGGGACAGAGAGTTACAATGAGCAGTTCTTC.

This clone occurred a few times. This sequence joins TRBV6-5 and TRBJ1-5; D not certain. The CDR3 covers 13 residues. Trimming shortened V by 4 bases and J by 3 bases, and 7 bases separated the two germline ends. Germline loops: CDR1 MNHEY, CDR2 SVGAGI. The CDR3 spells CASSFGNNQPQHF. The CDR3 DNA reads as TGTGCCAGCAGTTTCGGGAACAATCAGCCCCAGCATTTT.

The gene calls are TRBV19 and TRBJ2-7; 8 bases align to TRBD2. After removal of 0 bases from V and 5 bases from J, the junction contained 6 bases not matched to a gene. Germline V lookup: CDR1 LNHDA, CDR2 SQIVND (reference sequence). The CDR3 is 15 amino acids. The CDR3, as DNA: TGTGCCAGTAGTATAGAGAATGCGGGGGGACACGAGCAGTACTTC. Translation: CASSIENAGGHEQYF.

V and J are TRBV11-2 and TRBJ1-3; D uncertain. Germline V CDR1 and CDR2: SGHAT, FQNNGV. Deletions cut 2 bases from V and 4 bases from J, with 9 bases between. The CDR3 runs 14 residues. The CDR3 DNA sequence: TGTGCCAGCAGCTTACCGGGGTGGGGAAACACCATATATTTT. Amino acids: CASSLPGWGNTIYF.

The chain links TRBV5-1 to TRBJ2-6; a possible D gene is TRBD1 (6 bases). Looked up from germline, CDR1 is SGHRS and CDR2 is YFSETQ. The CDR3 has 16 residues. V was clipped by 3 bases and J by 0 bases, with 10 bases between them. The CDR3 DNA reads TGCGCCAGCAGCTCATTACAGGGCTCTGGGGCCAACGTCCTGACTTTC. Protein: CASSSLQGSGANVLTF.

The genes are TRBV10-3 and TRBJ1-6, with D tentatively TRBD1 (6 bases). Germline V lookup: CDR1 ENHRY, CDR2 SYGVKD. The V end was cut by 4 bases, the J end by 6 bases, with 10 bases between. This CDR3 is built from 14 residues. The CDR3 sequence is CAISAQGSNSPLHF. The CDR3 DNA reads TGTGCCATCAGTGCGCAGGGGAGTAATTCACCCCTCCACTTT.

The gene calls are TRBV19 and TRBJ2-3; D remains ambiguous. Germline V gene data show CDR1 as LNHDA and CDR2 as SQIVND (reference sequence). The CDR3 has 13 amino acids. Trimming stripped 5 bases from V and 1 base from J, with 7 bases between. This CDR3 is CASSSPGTDTQYF. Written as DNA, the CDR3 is TGTGCCAGTAGTTCTCCTGGCACAGATACGCAGTATTTT.